A selection of T cell receptor beta chains follows, all from one sample in a study of shared clonotypes between healthy human individuals. The protocol was immunoSEQ multiplex PCR, while the TCRdb copy is restricted to in-frame clones and leaves out a portion. The data show about 1.5 million clones, 98% seen once. Material: naive CD4+ T cells sorted from blood. These receptors all come from a man younger than 40 in good health. CDR3s include the opening cysteine and the closing phenylalanine or tryptophan. A D gene is named only where the DNA matches it firmly. Where a row states a size, it is once, few, many or the class of an expanded clone; other rows omit it.

>-|TRBJ2-4|once|TRBV29-1
TGCAGCGGGAGGCGTGAGGACACTGCCAAAAACATTCAGTACTTC
CSGRREDTAKNIQYF
>-|TRBJ1-1|-|TRBV7-9
TGTGCCAGCAGGAGGGTTGTCGACACTGAAGCTTTCTTT
CASRRVVDTEAFF
>TRBD1|TRBJ2-5|-|TRBV25-1
TGTGCCAGCATCGGGACAGTCCAAGAGACCCAGTACTTC
CASIGTVQETQYF
>-|TRBJ2-1|-|TRBV27
TGTGCCAGCAGTCGCTCAGGAAGTGTAGAGCAGTTCTTC
CASSRSGSVEQFF
>-|TRBJ2-6|-|TRBV9
TGTGCCAGCACCCTAAACAGGGCCGGGGCCAACGTCCTGACTTTC
CASTLNRAGANVLTF
>-|TRBJ2-7|-|TRBV4-2
TGTGCCAGCAGCTTGGGCGGGCAGATCCACGAGCAGTACTTC
CASSLGGQIHEQYF
>-|TRBJ1-2|-|TRBV10-2
TGCGCCAGCAGTGAACAGACCTATGGCTACACCTTC
CASSEQTYGYTF
>-|TRBJ2-2|-|TRBV27
TGTGCCAGCAGTTTTTCAGGGGATCGAGGGGAGCTGTTTTTT
CASSFSGDRGELFF
>-|TRBJ1-5|-|TRBV28
TGTGCCAGCAGCTACCGGGGGGATCAGCCCCAGCATTTT
CASSYRGDQPQHF
>-|TRBJ1-5|-|TRBV18
TGTGCCAGCTCAGACTCGTTAAATCAGCCCCAGCATTTT
CASSDSLNQPQHF
>TRBD1|TRBJ2-7|-|TRBV5-1
TGCGCCAGCAGCCGCGGGACAGGCTACGAGCAGTACTTC
CASSRGTGYEQYF
>-|TRBJ2-1|-|TRBV28
TGTGCCAGCAGTTTGAGACTCGTCGATGAGCAGTTCTTC
CASSLRLVDEQFF
>TRBD2|TRBJ2-1|-|TRBV10-3
TGTGCCATCAGGGGAGGGGCTAGCGGGAGTGATCGTGAGCAGTTCTTC
CAIRGGASGSDREQFF
>-|TRBJ2-7|-|TRBV19
TGTGCCAGTAGTATGACGACCCAAAGTGAGCAGTACTTC
CASSMTTQSEQYF
>-|TRBJ2-6|-|TRBV7-9
TGTGCCAGCAGCCTCGGGAGACTTAACTCTGGGGCCAACGTCCTGACTTTC
CASSLGRLNSGANVLTF
>-|TRBJ2-3|-|TRBV9
TGTGCCAGCAGCGTAGGCGACAAGAAGGTCGTGCAGTATTTT
CASSVGDKKVVQYF
>-|TRBJ2-7|-|TRBV18
TGTGCCAGCTCAGGACAGCGGGCCTCCTACGAGCAGTACTTC
CASSGQRASYEQYF
>TRBD1|TRBJ2-6|-|TRBV10-3
TGTGCCCACGCTACCGGGACAGGGACCTTAGGGGCCAACGTCCTGACTTTC
CAHATGTGTLGANVLTF
>-|TRBJ1-2|once|TRBV2
TGTGCCAGCAGCCCTGGACTACATGGCTACACCTTC
CASSPGLHGYTF
>-|TRBJ2-3|-|TRBV9
TGTGCCAGCAGCGTAGTTGGGGATACGCAGTATTTT
CASSVVGDTQYF
>-|TRBJ2-1|-|TRBV10-3
TGTGCCATCAGTGAGTTTGACGGGAGCTCCTACAATGAGCAGTTCTTC
CAISEFDGSSYNEQFF
>TRBD2|TRBJ2-2|-|TRBV4-3
TGCGCCAGCAGCGCACTAGCGGGAGTATTCACCGGGGAGCTGTTTTTT
CASSALAGVFTGELFF
>TRBD2|TRBJ2-3|-|TRBV7-9
TGTGCCAGCAGTCCTAGCGGTGGTGCGCAGTATTTT
CASSPSGGAQYF